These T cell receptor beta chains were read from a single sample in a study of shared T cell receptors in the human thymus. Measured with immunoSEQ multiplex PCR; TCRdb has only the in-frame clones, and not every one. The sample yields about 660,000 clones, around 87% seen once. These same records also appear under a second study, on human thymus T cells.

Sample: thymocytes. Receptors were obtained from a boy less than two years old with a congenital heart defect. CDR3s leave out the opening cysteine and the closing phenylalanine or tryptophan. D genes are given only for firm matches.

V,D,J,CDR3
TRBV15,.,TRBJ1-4,ATSHQVDEKLF
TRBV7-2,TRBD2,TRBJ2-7,ASSLRTSGDSYEQY
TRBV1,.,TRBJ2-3,TSNHTEEREVADTQY
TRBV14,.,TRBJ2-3,ASSLDRGAGDTQY
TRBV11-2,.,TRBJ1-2,ASSLVAGAGGYT
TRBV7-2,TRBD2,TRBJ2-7,ASSSGLAGVMSEQY
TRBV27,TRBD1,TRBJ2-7,ASSLAGGFEQY
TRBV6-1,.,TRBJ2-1,ATKTGVVTSNEQF
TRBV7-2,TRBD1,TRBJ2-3,ASSPQTGKSDTQY
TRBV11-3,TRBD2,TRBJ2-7,ASSSRTSNSYEQY
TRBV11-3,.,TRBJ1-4,ASSFAGKGATNEKLF
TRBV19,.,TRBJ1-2,ASSIVRGLDGYT
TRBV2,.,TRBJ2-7,ATVLGRETYEQY
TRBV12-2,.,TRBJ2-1,ASRFSGRVRNEQF
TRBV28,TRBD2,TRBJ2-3,ASSLERGSEDTQY
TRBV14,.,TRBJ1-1,ASSPPSHTEAF
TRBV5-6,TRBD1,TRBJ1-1,ASSLGQGARNTEAF
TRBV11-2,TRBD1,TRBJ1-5,ASSLEPTGTDSNQPQH
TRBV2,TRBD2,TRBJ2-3,ASSEGSSGRGPGDTQY
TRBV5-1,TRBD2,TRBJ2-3,ASSPLAGSDTQY
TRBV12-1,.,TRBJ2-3,ASSFEAGGGTDTQY
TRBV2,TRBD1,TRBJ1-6,ASSVGDRNSPLH
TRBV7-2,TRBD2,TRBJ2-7,ASSLPLAGDCYEQY
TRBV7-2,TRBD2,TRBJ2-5,ASSNGTSGQQETQY
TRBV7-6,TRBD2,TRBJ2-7,ASSSSGEQY
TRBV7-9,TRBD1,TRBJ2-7,ASSPGDRSYEQY
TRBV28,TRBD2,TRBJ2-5,ASRRLAGEWEETQY
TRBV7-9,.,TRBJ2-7,ASSLNSDYEQY
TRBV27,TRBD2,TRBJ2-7,ASSSGLAGGLGNEQY
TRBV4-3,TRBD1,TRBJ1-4,ASSPRQGEWKLF
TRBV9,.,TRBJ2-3,ASSPSGRATFTDTQY
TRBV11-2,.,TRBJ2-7,ASHRGQLVAYEQY
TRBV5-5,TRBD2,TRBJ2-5,ASSVTSGRPQETQY
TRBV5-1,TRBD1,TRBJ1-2,ASSLRTGDNGYGYT
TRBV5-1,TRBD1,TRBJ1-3,ASSLGTGAGYSGNTIY
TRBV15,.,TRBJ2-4,ATSRAPHNDNIQY
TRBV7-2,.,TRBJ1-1,ASSLIGVLAEAF
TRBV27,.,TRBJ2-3,ASSLILGFSAGRKPATDTQY
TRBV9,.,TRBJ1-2,ASSADSNYGYT
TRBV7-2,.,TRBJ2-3,ASSELSGADTQY
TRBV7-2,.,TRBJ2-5,ASSPRGGVSQTQY
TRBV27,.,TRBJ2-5,ASRRLGEQGTQY
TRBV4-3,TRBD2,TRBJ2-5,ASSQDAASGRQETQY
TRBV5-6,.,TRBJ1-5,ASSLASGQGGNQPQH
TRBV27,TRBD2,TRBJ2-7,ASSLLAGGPYEQY
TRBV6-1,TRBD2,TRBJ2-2,ASTAGGPATGELF
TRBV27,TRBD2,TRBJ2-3,ASSSGRGSTDTQY
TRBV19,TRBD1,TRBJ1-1,ASQRTGKDTEAF
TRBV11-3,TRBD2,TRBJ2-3,ASSSGLRTSSPSTDTQY